In this sample, the clone carrying this T cell receptor (beta chain) turned up many times. Its antigen remains unknown. This sample is part of a study of T-cell memory formation after mild COVID-19. Study outcomes and limitations: Contracting clones, day 15 to 85, had balanced CD4/CD8, and later expanders favored CD4+. Unconfirmed was the SARS-CoV-2 specificity of second-wave clones that peaked on day 37.

TCRdb reprocessed the 5' RACE reads via MiXCR and lists one record per CDR3 protein. The data hold about 150,000 distinct CDR3 sequences, with approximately 6% observed a single time. The TCR sequence derives from an adult woman who had mild COVID-19 (a few samples of this study predate the infection). Cell type and time point are not known. The specimen was PBMCs or a T cell subset sorted from them (not recorded which).

The CDR3 nucleotides are TGTGCCAGCAGCTTAAGCAGCGGTGACTACAATGAGCAGTTCTTC. As protein: CASSLSSGDYNEQFF. The chain recombines TRBV7-2 with TRBJ2-1; maybe TRBD2 (5 bases). The CDR3 runs 15 residues. The V end was cut by 2 bases, the J end by 3 bases, with 11 bases between. Germline loops: CDR1 SGHTA, CDR2 FQGNSA.